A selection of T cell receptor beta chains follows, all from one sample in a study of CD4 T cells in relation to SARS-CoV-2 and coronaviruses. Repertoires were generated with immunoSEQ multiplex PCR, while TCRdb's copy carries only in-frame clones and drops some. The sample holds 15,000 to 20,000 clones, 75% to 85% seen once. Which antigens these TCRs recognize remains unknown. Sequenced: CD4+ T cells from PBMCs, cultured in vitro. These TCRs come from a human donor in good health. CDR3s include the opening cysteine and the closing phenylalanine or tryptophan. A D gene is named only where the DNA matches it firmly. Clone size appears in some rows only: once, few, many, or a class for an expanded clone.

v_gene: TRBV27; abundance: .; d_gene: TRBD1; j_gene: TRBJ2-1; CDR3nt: TGTGCCAGCAACAGACAGGGAAGCTCCTACAATGAGCAGTTCTTC; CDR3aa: CASNRQGSSYNEQFF
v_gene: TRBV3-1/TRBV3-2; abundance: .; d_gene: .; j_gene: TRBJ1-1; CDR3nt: TGTGCCAGCAGCCAAGGGACGTTGAACACTGAAGCTTTCTTT; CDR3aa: CASSQGTLNTEAFF
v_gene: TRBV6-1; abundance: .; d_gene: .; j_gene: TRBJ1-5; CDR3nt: TGTGCCAGCAGGGAAGGAACAGGGCAGCCCCAGCATTTT; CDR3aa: CASREGTGQPQHF
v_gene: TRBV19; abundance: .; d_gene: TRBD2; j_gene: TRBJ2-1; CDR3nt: TGTGCCAGTACCTATCTAGCGGGAGTCGTGAATGAGCAGTTCTTC; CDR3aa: CASTYLAGVVNEQFF
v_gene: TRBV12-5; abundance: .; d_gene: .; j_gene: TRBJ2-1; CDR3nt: TGTGCTAGTGGTTTGGTACTGGGCTCAAACAATGAGCAGTTCTTC; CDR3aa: CASGLVLGSNNEQFF
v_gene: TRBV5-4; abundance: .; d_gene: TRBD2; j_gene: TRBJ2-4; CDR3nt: TGTGCCAGCAGCTCACGACTAGCGGGGTCCGACATTCAGTACTTC; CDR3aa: CASSSRLAGSDIQYF
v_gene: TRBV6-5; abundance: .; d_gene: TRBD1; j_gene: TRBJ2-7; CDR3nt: TGTGCCAGCAGCTGGGGACAGGGTCCTTCCTACGAGCAGTACTTC; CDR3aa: CASSWGQGPSYEQYF
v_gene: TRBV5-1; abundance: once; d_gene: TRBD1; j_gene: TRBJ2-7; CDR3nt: TGCGCCAGCAGCTCATCGGGACAGGGTCTCACCTTGTCCGACGAGCAGTACTTC; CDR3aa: CASSSSGQGLTLSDEQYF
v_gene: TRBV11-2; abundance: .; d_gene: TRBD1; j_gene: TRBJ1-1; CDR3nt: TGTGCCAGCAGCTTTGTGACAGGGGCTACAATGAACACTGAAGCTTTCTTT; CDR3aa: CASSFVTGATMNTEAFF
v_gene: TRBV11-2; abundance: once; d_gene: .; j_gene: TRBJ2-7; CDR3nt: TGTGCCAGCAGCTTAGTTTCGGGCCTTGGGCAGTACTTC; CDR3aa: CASSLVSGLGQYF
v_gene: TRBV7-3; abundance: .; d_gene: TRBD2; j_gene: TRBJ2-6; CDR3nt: TGTGCCAGCAGCGCTAGCGGGATGGGGGCCAACGTCCTGACTTTC; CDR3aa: CASSASGMGANVLTF
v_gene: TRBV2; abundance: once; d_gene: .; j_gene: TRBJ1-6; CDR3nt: TGTGCCAGCATCCTAGACGGGGATAATTCACCCCTCCACTTT; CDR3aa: CASILDGDNSPLHF
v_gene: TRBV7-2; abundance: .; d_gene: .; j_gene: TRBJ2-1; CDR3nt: TGTGCCAGCAGCTTAAGACAGTGGCAGGGGCCACCTCAGCAGTTCTTC; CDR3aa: CASSLRQWQGPPQQFF
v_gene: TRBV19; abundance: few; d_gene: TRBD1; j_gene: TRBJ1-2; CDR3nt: TGTGCCAGTAGTATAGATGGGACAGGGGGTCCGGGTGGCTACACCTTC; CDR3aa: CASSIDGTGGPGGYTF
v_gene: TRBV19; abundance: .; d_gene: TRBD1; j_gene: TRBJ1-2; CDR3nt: TGTGCCAGTAGTTTGGAAGCCGGGACAGGGGGCCGGGGCTACACCTTC; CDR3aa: CASSLEAGTGGRGYTF
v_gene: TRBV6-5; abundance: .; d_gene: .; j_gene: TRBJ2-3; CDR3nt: TGTGCCACTGAGGACAGCAGAAACACAGATACGCAGTATTTT; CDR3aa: CATEDSRNTDTQYF
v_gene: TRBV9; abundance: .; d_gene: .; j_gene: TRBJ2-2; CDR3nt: TGTGCCAGCACCCCCGGCTTCCGGACCGGGGAGCTGTTTTTT; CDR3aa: CASTPGFRTGELFF
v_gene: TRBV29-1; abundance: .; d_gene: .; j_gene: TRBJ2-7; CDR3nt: TGCAGCGTGGGGGATGAATCCCCCTACGAGCAGTACTTC; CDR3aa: CSVGDESPYEQYF
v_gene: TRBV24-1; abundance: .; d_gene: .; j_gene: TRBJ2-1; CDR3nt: TGTGCCACCAGTGATGGTGCGGTTCGTGAGCAGTTCTTC; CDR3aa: CATSDGAVREQFF
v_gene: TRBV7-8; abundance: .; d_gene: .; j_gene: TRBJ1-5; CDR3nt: TGTGCCAGCAGCTTAGCGGTCTGGACGGGGAATCAGCCCCAGCATTTT; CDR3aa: CASSLAVWTGNQPQHF
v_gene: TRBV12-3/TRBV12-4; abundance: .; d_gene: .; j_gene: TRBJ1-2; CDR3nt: TGTGCCAGCAGTTTAGGAGGAAACTATGGCTACACCTTC; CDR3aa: CASSLGGNYGYTF
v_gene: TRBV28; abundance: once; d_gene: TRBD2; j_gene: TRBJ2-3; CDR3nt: TGTGCCAGCAGTTTTCTCCGGGGAGGGGTAGATACGCAGTATTTT; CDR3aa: CASSFLRGGVDTQYF
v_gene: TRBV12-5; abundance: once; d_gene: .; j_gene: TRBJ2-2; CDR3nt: TGTGCTAGTGGTTTTCACACCGGGGAGCTGTTTTTT; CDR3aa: CASGFHTGELFF
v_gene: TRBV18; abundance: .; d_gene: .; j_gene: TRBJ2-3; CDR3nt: TGTGCCAGCTCACCACCGTCAGGACACACAGATACGCAGTATTTT; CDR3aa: CASSPPSGHTDTQYF
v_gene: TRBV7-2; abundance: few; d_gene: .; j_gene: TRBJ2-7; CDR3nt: TGTGCCAGCAGCTTATTTCTTGGGGGTGAGCAGTACTTC; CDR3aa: CASSLFLGGEQYF
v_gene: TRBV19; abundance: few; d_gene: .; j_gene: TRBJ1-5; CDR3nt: TGTGCCAGTAGCCAACTGACAGCAGGAGCCAATCAGCCCCAGCATTTT; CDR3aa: CASSQLTAGANQPQHF
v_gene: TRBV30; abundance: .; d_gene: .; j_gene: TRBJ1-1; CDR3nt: TGTGCCTGGAGGCCGGGACAGAACACTGAAGCTTTCTTT; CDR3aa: CAWRPGQNTEAFF
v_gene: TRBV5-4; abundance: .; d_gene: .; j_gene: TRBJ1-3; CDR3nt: TGTGCCAGCAGCCCTATAGGCGGGGATGGAAACACCATATATTTT; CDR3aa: CASSPIGGDGNTIYF
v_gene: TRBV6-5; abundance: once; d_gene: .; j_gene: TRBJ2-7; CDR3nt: TGTGCCACCAAGAGGGACCGAACCTACGAGCAGTACTTC; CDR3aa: CATKRDRTYEQYF
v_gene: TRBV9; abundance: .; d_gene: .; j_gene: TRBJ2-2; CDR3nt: TGTGCCAGCAGCGTGATGGTCACCGGGGAGCTGTTTTTT; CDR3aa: CASSVMVTGELFF
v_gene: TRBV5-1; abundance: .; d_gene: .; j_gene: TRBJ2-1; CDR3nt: TGCGCCAGCAGCTCGTCGGGGGAATCCTACAATGAGCAGTTCTTC; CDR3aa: CASSSSGESYNEQFF
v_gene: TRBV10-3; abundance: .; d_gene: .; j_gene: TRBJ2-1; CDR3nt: TGTGCCATCAGTGAGTCGACAGGAGACAATGAGCAGTTCTTC; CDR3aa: CAISESTGDNEQFF
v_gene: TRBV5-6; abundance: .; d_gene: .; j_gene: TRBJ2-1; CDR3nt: TGTGCCAGCAGCTTGGAAGGATTAGTTATTGAGCAGTTCTTC; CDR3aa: CASSLEGLVIEQFF
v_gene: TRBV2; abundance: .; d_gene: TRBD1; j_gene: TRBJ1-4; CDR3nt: TGTGCCAGCAGTCAGCAAGGGGGCACAACTAATGAAAAACTGTTTTTT; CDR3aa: CASSQQGGTTNEKLFF
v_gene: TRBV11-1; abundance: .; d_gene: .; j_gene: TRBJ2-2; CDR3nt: TGTGCCAGCAGCTTAGCTGGGGATCGCACCGGGGAGCTGTTTTTT; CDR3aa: CASSLAGDRTGELFF
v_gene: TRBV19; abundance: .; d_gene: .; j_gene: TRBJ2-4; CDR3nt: TGTGCCAGTAGTAGATGGGACGTAGACATTCAGTACTTC; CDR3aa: CASSRWDVDIQYF
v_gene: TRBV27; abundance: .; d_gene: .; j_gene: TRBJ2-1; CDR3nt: TGTGCCAGCAGTTTGACGGTGTCCTACAATGAGCAGTTCTTC; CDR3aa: CASSLTVSYNEQFF
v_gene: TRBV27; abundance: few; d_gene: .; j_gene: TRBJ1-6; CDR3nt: TGTGCCAGCAGCCGCTCCTATAATTCACCCCTCCACTTT; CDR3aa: CASSRSYNSPLHF
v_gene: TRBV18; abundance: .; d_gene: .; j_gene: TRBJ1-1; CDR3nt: TGTGCCAGCTCACCGGGTGAGGGGCTTACATTCACTGAAGCTTTCTTT; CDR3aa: CASSPGEGLTFTEAFF
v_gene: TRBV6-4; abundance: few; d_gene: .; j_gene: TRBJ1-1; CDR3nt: TGTGCCAGCAGTGAAGACATGAACACTGAAGCTTTCTTT; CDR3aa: CASSEDMNTEAFF
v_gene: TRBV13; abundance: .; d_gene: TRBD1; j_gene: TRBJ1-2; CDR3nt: TGTGCCAGCAGCCTGGGACAGGACACCACGTATGGCTACACCTTC; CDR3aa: CASSLGQDTTYGYTF
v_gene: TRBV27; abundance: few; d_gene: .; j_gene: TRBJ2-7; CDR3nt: TGTGCCAGCAGCTACCGGGACCTCACTGGATACGAGCAGTACTTC; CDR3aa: CASSYRDLTGYEQYF
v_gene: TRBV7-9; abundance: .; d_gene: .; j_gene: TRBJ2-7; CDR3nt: TGTGCCAGCAGCTTACCGGGGTATGGGCAGTACTTC; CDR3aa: CASSLPGYGQYF
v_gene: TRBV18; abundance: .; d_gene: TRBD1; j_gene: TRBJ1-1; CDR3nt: TGTGCCAGCTCACCAGGGCAGGGGGCTTGGACTGAAGCTTTCTTT; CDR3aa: CASSPGQGAWTEAFF
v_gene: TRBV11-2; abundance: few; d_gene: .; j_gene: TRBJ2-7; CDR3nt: TGTGCCAGCAGCTACAGGGAAGGGGCCTACGAGCAGTACTTC; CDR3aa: CASSYREGAYEQYF
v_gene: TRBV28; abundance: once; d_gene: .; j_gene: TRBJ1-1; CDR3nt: TGTGCCAGCAGTTTTACGGAAGGGGGTTACACTGAAGCTTTCTTT; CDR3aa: CASSFTEGGYTEAFF
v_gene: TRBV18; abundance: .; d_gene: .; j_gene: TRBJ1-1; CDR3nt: TGTGCCAGCTCACCACCAGGGCTGAACACTGAAGCTTTCTTT; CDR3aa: CASSPPGLNTEAFF
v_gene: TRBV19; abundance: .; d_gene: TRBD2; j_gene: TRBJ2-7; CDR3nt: TGTGCCAGTAGTATAGCTAGCGGGAACTTCGAGCAGTACTTC; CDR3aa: CASSIASGNFEQYF
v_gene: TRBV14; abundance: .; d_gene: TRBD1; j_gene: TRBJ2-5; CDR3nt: TGTGCCAGCAGCCAAGAATTCAGGGACAGGGAAGAGACCCAGTACTTC; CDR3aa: CASSQEFRDREETQYF